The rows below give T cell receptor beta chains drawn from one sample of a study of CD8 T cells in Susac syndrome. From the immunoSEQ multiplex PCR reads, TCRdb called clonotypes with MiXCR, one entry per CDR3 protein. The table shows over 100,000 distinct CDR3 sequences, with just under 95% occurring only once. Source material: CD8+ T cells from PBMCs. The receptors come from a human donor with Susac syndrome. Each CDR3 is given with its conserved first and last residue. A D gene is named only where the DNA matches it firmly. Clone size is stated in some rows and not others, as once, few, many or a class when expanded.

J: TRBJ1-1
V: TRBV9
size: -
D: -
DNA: TGTGCCAGCAGCGGGAGGGACACCTTGAACACTGAAGCTTTCTTT
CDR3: CASSGRDTLNTEAFF

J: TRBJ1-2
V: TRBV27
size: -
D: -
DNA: TGTGCCAGCAGACCTCAGGGTCACTATGGCTACACCTTC
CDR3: CASRPQGHYGYTF

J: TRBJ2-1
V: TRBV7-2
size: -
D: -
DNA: TGTGCCAGCAGCTCCCCGGGGGCGGGGGCCCACAATGAGCAGTTCTTC
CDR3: CASSSPGAGAHNEQFF

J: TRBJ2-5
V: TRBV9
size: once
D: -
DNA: TGTGCCAGCAGCCCGAGACGGGCAGATCAAGAGACCCAGTACTTC
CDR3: CASSPRRADQETQYF

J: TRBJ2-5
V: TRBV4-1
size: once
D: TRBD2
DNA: TGCGCCAGCCTGGGACTAGCGGAAGAGACCCAGTACTTC
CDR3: CASLGLAEETQYF

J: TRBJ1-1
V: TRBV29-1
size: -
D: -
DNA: TGCAGCGTTGGGTACCCTTCCACTGAAGCTTTCTTT
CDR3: CSVGYPSTEAFF

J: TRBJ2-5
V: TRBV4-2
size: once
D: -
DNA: TGTGCCAGCAGCCCGCGATCGGAGGAGACCCAGTACTTC
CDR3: CASSPRSEETQYF

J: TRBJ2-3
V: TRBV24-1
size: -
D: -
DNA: TGTGCCACCAGTGATTGGGGGCAGGGAGATACGCAGTATTTT
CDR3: CATSDWGQGDTQYF

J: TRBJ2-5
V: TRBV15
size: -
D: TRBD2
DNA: TGTGCCACCAGCACCAGCTTAGCGGGGCAAGAGACCCAGTACTTC
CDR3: CATSTSLAGQETQYF

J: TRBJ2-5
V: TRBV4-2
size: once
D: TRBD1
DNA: TGTGCCAGCAGCCAGTCAGGGGGCGGAGAGACCCAGTACTTC
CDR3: CASSQSGGGETQYF

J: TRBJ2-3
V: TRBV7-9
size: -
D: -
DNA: TGTGCCAGCAGCTCCTGGGCCGGTCGGACAGATACGCAGTATTTT
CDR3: CASSSWAGRTDTQYF

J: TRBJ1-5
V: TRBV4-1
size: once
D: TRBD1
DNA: TGCGCCAGCAGCCTTTTGACAGGGCGAAATCAGCCCCAGCATTTT
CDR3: CASSLLTGRNQPQHF

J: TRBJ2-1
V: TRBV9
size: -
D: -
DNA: TGTGCCAGCAGCGCCGGGGACAATGAGCAGTTCTTC
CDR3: CASSAGDNEQFF

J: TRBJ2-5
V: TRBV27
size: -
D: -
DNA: TGTGCCAGCAGTCTTACGTACCAAGAGACCCAGTACTTC
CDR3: CASSLTYQETQYF

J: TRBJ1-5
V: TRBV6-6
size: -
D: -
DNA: TGTGCCAGCAGTCCGGGACAGCATTTT
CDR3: CASSPGQHF

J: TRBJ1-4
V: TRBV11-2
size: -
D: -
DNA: TGTGCCAGCAGCTTAGTGGGACCAAGGGGCCTGTTTTTT
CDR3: CASSLVGPRGLFF

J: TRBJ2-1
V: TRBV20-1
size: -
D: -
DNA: TGCAGTGCTAAAGGGTTTAATGTGGGACGAGAGCAGTTCTTC
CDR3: CSAKGFNVGREQFF

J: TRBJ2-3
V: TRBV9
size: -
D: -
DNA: TGTGCCAGCAGCTCCTCGCGGCTTTACACAGATACGCAGTATTTT
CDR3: CASSSSRLYTDTQYF

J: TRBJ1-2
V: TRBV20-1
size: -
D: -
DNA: TGCAGTGCTAGAGATCCCTGGAACTATGGCTACACCTTC
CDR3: CSARDPWNYGYTF

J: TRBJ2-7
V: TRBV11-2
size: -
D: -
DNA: TGTGCCAGCAGCTTAGCCACGCTAGGACAACCCCTCTCCTACGAGCAGTACTTC
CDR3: CASSLATLGQPLSYEQYF

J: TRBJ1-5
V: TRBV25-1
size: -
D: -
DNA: TGTGCCAGCAGTGAATTTGAGGCGGGTCAGCCCCAGCATTTT
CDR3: CASSEFEAGQPQHF

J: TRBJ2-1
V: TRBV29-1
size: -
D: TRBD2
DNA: TGCAGCGTTGAAGATCTTCTGGCTAGCGGGGGGAACTATGAGCAGTTCTTC
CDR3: CSVEDLLASGGNYEQFF

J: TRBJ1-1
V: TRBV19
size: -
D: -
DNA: TGTGCCAGTAGTATAGCCCCTAACCAGAACACTGAAGCTTTCTTT
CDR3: CASSIAPNQNTEAFF

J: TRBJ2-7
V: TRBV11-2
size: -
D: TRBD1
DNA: TGTGCCAGCAGCCTCCCAGGGGGCCGGGGTTCCTACGAGCAGTACTTC
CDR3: CASSLPGGRGSYEQYF

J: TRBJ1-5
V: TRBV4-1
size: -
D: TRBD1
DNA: TGCGCCAGCGGGACAGGGTATCAGCCCCAGCATTTT
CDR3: CASGTGYQPQHF

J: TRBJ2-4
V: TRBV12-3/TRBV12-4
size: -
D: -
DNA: TGTGCCAGCAGTTTATTTGCAGGGGACGAGTACTTC
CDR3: CASSLFAGDEYF

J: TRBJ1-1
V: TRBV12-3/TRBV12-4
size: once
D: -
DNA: TGTGCCAGCAGTTTAGCTTCAGGAGCAGCCACTGAAGCTTTCTTT
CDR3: CASSLASGAATEAFF

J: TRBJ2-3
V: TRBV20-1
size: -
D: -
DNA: TGCAGTGCCCATACTAGGTCCACAGATACGCAGTATTTT
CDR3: CSAHTRSTDTQYF

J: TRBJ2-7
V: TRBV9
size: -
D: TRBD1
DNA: TGTGCCAGCAGCGCCAGGACAGGGGTCGACGAGCAGTACTTC
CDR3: CASSARTGVDEQYF

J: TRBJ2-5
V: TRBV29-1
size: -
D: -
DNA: TGCAGCGTTGTCAGGGAATGGGAGACCCAGTACTTC
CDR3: CSVVREWETQYF

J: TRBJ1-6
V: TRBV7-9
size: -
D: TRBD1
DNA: TGTGCCAGCAGCTTAGGGACAGGGAGTGGATCACCCCTCCACTTT
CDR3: CASSLGTGSGSPLHF

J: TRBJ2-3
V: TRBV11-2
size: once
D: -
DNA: TGTGCCAGCAGCAGGCAGCGGGTCGAAGATACGCAGTATTTT
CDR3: CASSRQRVEDTQYF

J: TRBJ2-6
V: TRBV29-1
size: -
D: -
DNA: TGCAGCGTGGCGGCGGCCAACGTCCTGACTTTC
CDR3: CSVAAANVLTF

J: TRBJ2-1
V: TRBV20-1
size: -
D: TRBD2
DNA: TGCAGTGCTAGCCCTCTCGGGGGGGCCTTCTACAATGAGCAGTTCTTC
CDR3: CSASPLGGAFYNEQFF

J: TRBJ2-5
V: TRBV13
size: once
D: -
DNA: TGTGCCAGCAGCTTAACAGGCGGAATGGAGGAGACCCAGTACTTC
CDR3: CASSLTGGMEETQYF

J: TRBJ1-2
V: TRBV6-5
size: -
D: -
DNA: TGTGCCAGCAGTTACGGTGGAGGAGATGGCTACACCTTC
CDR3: CASSYGGGDGYTF

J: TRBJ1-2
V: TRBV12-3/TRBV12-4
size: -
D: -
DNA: TGTGCCAGCAGCCCGGCCGATAACTATGGCTACACCTTC
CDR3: CASSPADNYGYTF

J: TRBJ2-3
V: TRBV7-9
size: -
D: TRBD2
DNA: TGTGCCAGCAGCCCCCCCGGACTAGCAGATACGCAGTATTTT
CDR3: CASSPPGLADTQYF

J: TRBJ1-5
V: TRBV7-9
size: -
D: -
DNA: TGTGCCAGCAGCTCCAGGGACGCTCAGCCCCAGCATTTT
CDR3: CASSSRDAQPQHF

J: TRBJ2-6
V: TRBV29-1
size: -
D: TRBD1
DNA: TGCAGCGTTCTTGGGACAGGTTCCATAAGCTCTGGGGCCAACGTCCTGACTTTC
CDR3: CSVLGTGSISSGANVLTF

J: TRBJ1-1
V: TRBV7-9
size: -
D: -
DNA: TGTGCCAGCAGCTCCTACCGGGCGGTGGAAGACACTGAAGCTTTCTTT
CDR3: CASSSYRAVEDTEAFF

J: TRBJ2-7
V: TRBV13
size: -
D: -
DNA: TGTGCCAGCAGCTTTCGTAAGGGACCTTCGGACGAGCAGTACTTC
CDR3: CASSFRKGPSDEQYF

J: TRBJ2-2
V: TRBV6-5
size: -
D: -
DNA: TGTGCCAGCAGCCGAGAGAGCACCGGGGAGCTGTTTTTT
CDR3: CASSRESTGELFF

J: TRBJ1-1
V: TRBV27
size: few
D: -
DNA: TGTGCCAGCAAGGAGGGGAACACTGAAGCTTTCTTT
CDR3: CASKEGNTEAFF

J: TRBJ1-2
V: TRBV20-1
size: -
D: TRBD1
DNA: TGCAGTGCTAGAGATGACGGCAGGGGGGCGTATGGCTACACCTTC
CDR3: CSARDDGRGAYGYTF

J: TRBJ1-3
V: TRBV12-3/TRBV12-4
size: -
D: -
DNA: TGTGCCAGCAGTTTTGGGCAGGGTAGCAACACCATATATTTT
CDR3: CASSFGQGSNTIYF

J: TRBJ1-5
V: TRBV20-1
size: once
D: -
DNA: TGCAGTGCTGCCCTTACCTCTCCTAGCAATCAGCCCCAGCATTTT
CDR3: CSAALTSPSNQPQHF

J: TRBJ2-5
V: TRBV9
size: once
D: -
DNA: TGTGCCAGCAGCGTAGATGAGACCCAGTACTTC
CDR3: CASSVDETQYF

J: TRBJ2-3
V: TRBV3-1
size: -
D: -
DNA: TGTGCCAGCAGCCAAGGAAGGGATACGCAGTATTTT
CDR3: CASSQGRDTQYF

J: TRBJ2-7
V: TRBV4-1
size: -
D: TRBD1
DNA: TGCGCCAGCAGCCAGACACAGGGGGACGAGCAGTACTTC
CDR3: CASSQTQGDEQYF

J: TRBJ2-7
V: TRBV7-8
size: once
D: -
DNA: TGTGCCAGCAGCTTAAGAACCTCCTACGAGCAGTACTTC
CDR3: CASSLRTSYEQYF

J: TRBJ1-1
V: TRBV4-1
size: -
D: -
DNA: TGCGCCAGCAGCCAAGATACGCACGCCGAGGACACTGAAGCTTTCTTT
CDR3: CASSQDTHAEDTEAFF

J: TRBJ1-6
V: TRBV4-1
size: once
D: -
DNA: TGCGCCAGCAGCCCAGCCTTACAGGTGGGGAATTCACCCCTCCACTTT
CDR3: CASSPALQVGNSPLHF

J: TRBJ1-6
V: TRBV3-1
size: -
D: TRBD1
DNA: TGTGCCAGCAGCCAAGGGGACAGGGGGCTCTACAATTCACCCCTCCACTTT
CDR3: CASSQGDRGLYNSPLHF

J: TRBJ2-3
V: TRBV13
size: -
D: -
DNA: TGTGCCAGCAGCTTAGCAGGGGCGAGCACAGATACGCAGTATTTT
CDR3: CASSLAGASTDTQYF